Each of the 26 T cell receptor beta chains below was sequenced from the same sample in a study of blood T cell repertoires in COVID-19. The assay was immunoSEQ multiplex PCR, and TCRdb's table has in-frame clones only and misses some. The sample includes 200,000 to 250,000 clones, 80% to 90% of them seen just once. The sequenced sample consisted of peripheral blood. These receptors originate from a woman at least 80 years old with acute or convalescent COVID-19.

The rearrangement links TRBV10-3 to TRBJ2-3; the match to TRBD2 covers 11 bases. The trim removed 2 bases at V and 1 base at J, leaving 11 bases unmatched. The length of the CDR3 is 19 residues. The germline CDR1 and CDR2 sequences are ENHRY and SYGVKD. The chain's CDR3 is CAISEPTSGSETRTDTQYF. The CDR3 DNA reads TGTGCCATCAGTGAGCCCACTAGCGGGAGTGAGACTCGCACAGATACGCAGTATTTT.

This chain uses TRBV24-1 with TRBJ2-7; D is ambiguous. Germline V gene lookup returns CDR1 KGHDR and CDR2 SFDVKD. Trimming left V 3 bases short and J 0 bases short, with 8 bases between. The CDR3 contains 14 residues. The chain's CDR3 is CATSDPTRSYEQYF. CDR3 DNA: TGTGCCACCAGTGATCCGACACGCTCCTACGAGCAGTACTTC.

This rearrangement joins TRBV10-3 to TRBJ2-1, with D possibly being TRBD1 (7 bases). Trimming stripped 9 bases from V and 5 bases from J, with 17 bases between. Germline V lookup: CDR1 ENHRY, CDR2 SYGVKD. This CDR3 comprises 14 residues. For the CDR3, the DNA is TGTGCCATTTCCGGAGGGGACAGAAACAATGAGCAGTTCTTC. Its protein product is CAISGGDRNNEQFF.

This chain joins TRBV3-1 (or the pseudogene TRBV3-2) and TRBJ2-1, with D tentatively TRBD1 (5 bases). Germline assignment: CDR1 LGHDT and CDR2 YNNKEL (reference sequence). The V and J ends lost 3 bases and 6 bases respectively, with 12 bases between them. CDR3 length equals 14 residues. The CDR3 protein is CASSQTSGFNEQFF. In DNA, the CDR3 is TGTGCCAGCAGCCAGACCTCAGGGTTCAATGAGCAGTTCTTC.

The CDR3 DNA is TGCGCCAGCAGCCAAGATACAGGGACAGTCAACTACGAGCAGTACTTC. Translating it yields CASSQDTGTVNYEQYF. The J gene is TRBJ2-7, the V gene TRBV4-3; 7 bases are a match to TRBD1. J was trimmed by 3 bases and V by 0 bases; bases with no gene match: 8. Germline lookup yields CDR1 LGHNA and CDR2 YSLEER. This CDR3 is 16 amino acids long.

The chain combines TRBV27 with TRBJ2-7, with 9 nucleotides matching TRBD1. The germline gives CDR1 MNHEY, CDR2 SMNVEV (reference sequence). The CDR3 is 16 amino acids. The junction had 7 bases not matched to a gene; V was cut back by 2 bases and J by 2 bases. The CDR3: CASSLLDRGFPYEQYF. Written as DNA, the CDR3 is TGTGCCAGCAGTTTACTCGACAGGGGGTTCCCCTACGAGCAGTACTTC.

This chain links TRBV19 with TRBJ1-5; 9 positions match TRBD1. The CDR3 runs to 16 residues. Per the germline V gene, CDR1 is LNHDA and CDR2 is SQIVND (reference sequence). Trimming at V came to 2 bases and at J to 4 bases, leaving 6 bases not matched to a gene. The DNA for the CDR3 is TGTGCCAGTAGTATATCTGGGGGGACAGGGAATCAGCCCCAGCATTTT. Translating it yields CASSISGGTGNQPQHF.

The count of this clone is one. This chain uses TRBV19 with TRBJ2-5, with TRBD1 as a possible D gene (6 bases). The length of the CDR3 is 13 residues. CDR1 and CDR2 from the germline V gene are LNHDA and SQIVND (reference sequence). V lost 7 bases and J 7 bases, leaving 16 bases between the germline ends. CDR3 region: CASKSRGWGTQYF. The CDR3 DNA reads as TGTGCCAGTAAATCCAGGGGATGGGGGACCCAGTACTTC.

The J gene is TRBJ2-1, the V gene TRBV29-1; 11 bases map to TRBD1. V lost 6 bases to trimming and J lost 6 bases; unmatched junction nucleotides: 1. Germline assignment: CDR1 SQVTM and CDR2 ANQGSEA. This CDR3 region has 12 residues. CDR3 nucleotides: TGCAGCGTGGGGACAGGGGGCAATGAGCAGTTCTTC. Translating it yields CSVGTGGNEQFF.

A single count supports this clone. The chain employs TRBV5-6 and TRBJ2-3; possible D gene TRBD1, 6 bases. Trimming took off 0 bases at V and 0 bases at J, with 14 bases between the two ends. This CDR3 is 17 amino acids long. CDR1 is SGHDT and CDR2 is YYEEEE in the germline V gene. CDR3 sequence reads: CASSLAGQLSSTDTQYF. The CDR3 bases are TGTGCCAGCAGCTTGGCCGGACAGCTTTCTAGCACAGATACGCAGTATTTT.

This clone was seen more than once but under ten times. The V call is TRBV10-3, the J call TRBJ1-1; D remains unclear. V lost 0 bases, J lost 1 base, and 9 bases lay in between. CDR3 length: 15 residues. Looked up from germline, CDR1 is ENHRY and CDR2 is SYGVKD. CDR3 nucleotides: TGTGCCATCAGTGAGTCGGCAGTAAGGAACACTGAAGCTTTCTTT. Its protein is CAISESAVRNTEAFF.

This clone was counted between two and nine times. V is TRBV28 and J is TRBJ2-1; no firm D call. The CDR3 extends over 15 amino acids. Germline CDR1 is MDHEN and CDR2 is SYDVKM. V lost 6 bases and J lost 2, with 14 bases in between. The CDR3 DNA sequence: TGTGCCAGCAGCTCGACATACCATGCCTACAATGAGCAGTTCTTC. Translating gives CASSSTYHAYNEQFF.

The rearrangement uses TRBV5-1 and TRBJ1-3; weak D call: TRBD1 (6 bases). Per germline, CDR1 SGHRS and CDR2 YFSETQ. Trimming shortened V by 0 bases and J by 0 bases, and 10 bases separated the two germline ends. The length of the CDR3 is 16 residues. CDR3 nucleotides: TGCGCCAGCAGCTTGGTGGGGGCATCCTCTGGAAACACCATATATTTT. Amino acids: CASSLVGASSGNTIYF.

The chain joins TRBV4-1 to TRBJ2-5; 7 bases agree with TRBD1. The CDR3 spans 17 residues. J was trimmed by 2 bases and V by 0 bases; bases with no gene match: 9. CDR1 and CDR2 from the germline V gene are MGHRA and YSYEKL. CDR3: CASSQDRAGGRQETQYF. CDR3 sequence (DNA): TGCGCCAGCAGCCAAGATCGTGCAGGGGGAAGACAAGAGACCCAGTACTTC.

The chain uses TRBV6-5 and TRBJ2-7; TRBD2 might be the D (6 bases). Germline CDR1 MNHEY, CDR2 SVGAGI. The V end lost 6 bases, the J end lost 2 bases, and 14 bases lay between the germline ends. The CDR3 has 14 residues. CDR3: CASSRSVAAYEQYF. The DNA of the CDR3 is TGTGCCAGCAGCAGGTCGGTAGCGGCCTACGAGCAGTACTTC.

The chain joins TRBV28 to TRBJ1-5, with a weak D call TRBD1 (6 bases). Looked up from germline, CDR1 is MDHEN and CDR2 is SYDVKM. The CDR3 loop spans 14 amino acids. The V end lost 6 bases, the J end lost 3 bases, and 12 bases lay between the germline ends. The CDR3 loop reads CASRGGGPNQPQHF. Here the CDR3 DNA reads TGTGCCAGCAGGGGAGGGGGACCCAATCAGCCCCAGCATTTT.

The gene calls are TRBV7-2 and TRBJ1-3; 8 bases agree with TRBD1. The CDR3 contains 17 residues. Germline V lookup: CDR1 SGHTA, CDR2 FQGNSA. With V trimmed by 4 bases and J by 5 bases, 13 bases remained unmatched. Here the CDR3 reads CASSSGTGFSERNTIYF. CDR3 DNA sequence: TGTGCCAGCAGCTCTGGGACAGGTTTTTCCGAGAGAAACACCATATATTTT.

The chain employs TRBV29-1 and TRBJ2-5, with TRBD2 matching over 11 bases. Germline lookup yields CDR1 SQVTM and CDR2 ANQGSEA. The V and J ends lost 4 bases and 2 bases, in that order; junction bases with no gene match: 3. This CDR3 has 14 amino acids. CDR3 DNA sequence: TGCAGCGTTGCTGTAGCGGGGGGGCAAGAGACCCAGTACTTC. Translation: CSVAVAGGQETQYF.

The V and J genes are TRBV18 and TRBJ2-7, with D perhaps TRBD1 (6 bases). The CDR3 runs to 17 residues. V gave up 4 bases and J gave up 0 bases, with 19 bases separating them. Germline V gene lookup returns CDR1 KGHSH and CDR2 LQKENI. The CDR3 loop is CASSRWGDGQISYEQYF. CDR3 DNA: TGTGCCAGCTCACGATGGGGAGATGGACAGATCTCCTACGAGCAGTACTTC.

Worth noting for this clone: One end of the junction fails to match germline, which may point to a read error. This rearrangement joins TRBV11-3 to TRBJ1-1, with D possibly TRBD1 on 5 matching bases. In germline, CDR1 is SGHNT, CDR2 YENEEA. The CDR3 is 16 amino acids. CDR3 coding DNA: TGTGCCAGCAGCCCAGTGGGGAATGGGGGAACCGGGACTCTCAACTTT. Protein sequence: CASSPVGNGGTGTLNF.

V gene TRBV21-1 combines with J gene TRBJ1-1. TRBV21-1 is a recognized pseudogene. The CDR3 consists of 13 residues. Here the CDR3 reads CASSKNLNTEAFF. The CDR3 nucleotides read TGTGCCAGCAGCAAAAACTTGAACACTGAAGCTTTCTTT.

The chain couples TRBV19 to TRBJ1-6; 7 positions agree with TRBD1. There are 16 residues in the CDR3. With 3 bases clipped from V and 3 bases from J, the junction kept 5 bases outside the gene matches. Per the germline V gene, CDR1 is LNHDA and CDR2 is SQIVND (reference sequence). CDR3 sequence reads: CASSIGTEFYNSPLHF. CDR3 coding DNA: TGTGCCAGTAGTATCGGGACAGAATTCTATAATTCACCCCTCCACTTT.

The V gene is TRBV28, the J gene TRBJ2-4, with TRBD2 matching 7 bases. In germline, CDR1 is MDHEN, CDR2 SYDVKM. The CDR3 is 14 residues long. Trimming at V came to 8 bases and at J to 7 bases, leaving 11 bases not matched to a gene. For the CDR3, the DNA is TGTGCCAGCCGACCCCCGGGGCGGGGGAACATTCAGTACTTC. It is translated as CASRPPGRGNIQYF.

This rearrangement joins TRBV28 to TRBJ1-3; no reliable D call. The CDR3 contains 12 residues. Germline assignment: CDR1 MDHEN and CDR2 SYDVKM. The V end was cut by 6 bases, the J end by 3 bases, with 6 bases between. Here the CDR3 DNA reads TGTGCCAGCAGAATCGGTGGAAACACCATATATTTT. This gives the protein CASRIGGNTIYF.

The V and J genes are TRBV7-8 and TRBJ2-1; D perhaps matches TRBD1 (6 bases). Looked up from germline, CDR1 is SGHVS and CDR2 is FQNEAQ. The V end lost 4 bases, the J end lost 14 bases, and 15 bases lay between the germline ends. The CDR3 spans 12 residues. The CDR3 reads CASSSDSRPKFF. The CDR3 DNA reads TGTGCCAGCAGCTCGGACAGTCGGCCGAAGTTCTTC.

The rearrangement uses TRBV6-5 and TRBJ2-1, with D perhaps matching TRBD2 (5 bases). Trimming pared 10 bases from V and 0 bases from J, leaving 16 bases between. The germline V gene has CDR1 MNHEY and CDR2 SVGAGI. The CDR3 loop spans 15 amino acids. The CDR3 DNA reads TGTGCCACCTCGGGAAGCGGAAACTCCTACAATGAGCAGTTCTTC. Its protein product is CATSGSGNSYNEQFF.